This T cell receptor (beta chain) was sequenced for a study of T cells expressing NK-cell markers. Across the study: According to the study, TCR beta repertoires originated from sorted CD3+CD56+NKG2C+, CD3+CD56+NKG2C- and CD3+CD56-NKG2C+ T cells. The sequencing cohort of eight donors included seven HCMV-seropositive individuals and one seronegative individual.

TCRdb re-called the 5' RACE reads; every CDR3 protein appears as one record, without DNA. In total, the table holds under 600,000 distinct CDR3 sequences. Germline loops: CDR1 SGHDN, CDR2 FVKESK. CDR3 length: 16 amino acids. Study-level findings and limits: The contribution of dominant NKG2C+ clonotypes to CD8+ T cells in six or seven donors was 1.0-7.0%.

With regard to this clonotype: Its antigen is as yet unknown.

Specimen: blood T cells: a sorted CD56 or NKG2C T cell subset, CD4+ or CD8+ T cells, or bulk PBMC T cells (not recorded which). The clonotype originates from a woman aged 45-65 years in good health. The chain employs TRBV14 and TRBJ2-7; the TRBD1 assignment by TCRdb is unverifiable without DNA. CDR3 amino acids: CASSRAAGGHSYEQYF.